The 29 T cell receptor beta chains below all came from one sample that was sequenced in a study of T cells in Graves' hyperthyroidism and ophthalmopathy. Amplified TCR beta CDR3 regions came from RNA transcripts. The HTBI primer set was used in a first-round RT-PCR of the TCR CDR3. MiXCR, applied by TCRdb to the multiplex PCR reads, yields one record per CDR3 protein. The sample holds approximately 570,000 distinct CDR3 sequences, about 20% seen once. Input material: blood. The receptors were gathered from a man between 40 and 49 years old with Graves' ophthalmopathy.

This clonotype turned up a few times. The chain has TRBV6-1 and TRBJ1-4, with TRBD1 identical over 8 bases. CDR3 size: 16 residues. CDR1 is MNHNS, CDR2 SASEGT, per germline. The V gene end was trimmed by 5 bases and the J gene end by 9 bases; junction bases not matched to a gene: 14. CDR3 in amino acids: CASSLIPGQEKKKLFF. The CDR3 DNA sequence: TGTGCCAGCAGTTTAATACCGGGACAGGAGAAGAAAAAACTGTTTTTT.

Many counts were recorded for this clonotype. This chain connects TRBV7-2 to TRBJ1-1; no firm D call. CDR1 is SGHTA and CDR2 is FQGNSA in the germline V gene. Trimming removed 0 bases from V and 7 bases from J, with 6 bases in between. The CDR3 extends over 12 amino acids. CDR3 amino acids: CASSLAGNEAFF. CDR3 DNA sequence: TGTGCCAGCAGCTTAGCGGGCAATGAAGCTTTCTTT. Looking up the rest from reference TRBV7-2 and TRBJ1-1 gives the full variable domain: GAGVSQSPSNKVTEKGKDVELRCDPISGHTALYWYRQSLGQGLEFLIYFQGNSAPDKSGLPSDRFSAERTGGSVSTLTIQRTQQEDSAVYLCASSLAGNEAFFGQGTRLTVV.

This clonotype came up a few times. The CDR3 loop reads CASSFGLAVPEQFF. The CDR3 nucleotides read TGCGCCAGCAGCTTCGGACTAGCGGTGCCGGAGCAGTTCTTC. V and J are TRBV5-1 and TRBJ2-1; the match to TRBD2 covers 10 bases. From germline, CDR1 is SGHRS and CDR2 YFSETQ. After removal of 2 bases from V and 10 bases from J, the junction contained 6 bases not matched to a gene. The CDR3 covers 14 residues.

The chain uses TRBV9 and TRBJ2-6; no firm D call. CDR3 length: 17 amino acids. Looked up from germline, CDR1 is SGDLS and CDR2 is YYNGEE. With 3 bases removed from V and 0 bases from J, the gap between germline ends came to 13 bases. The CDR3 spells CASSAKAGDSGANVLTF. CDR3 nucleotides: TGTGCCAGCAGCGCCAAGGCTGGGGACTCTGGGGCCAACGTCCTGACTTTC.

This clonotype was picked up a small number of times. For the CDR3, the DNA is TGTGCCAGCAGACAGGGTTATAGCAATCAGCCCCAGCATTTT. It codes for CASRQGYSNQPQHF. The chain combines TRBV2 with TRBJ1-5, with D maybe TRBD1 (6 bases). The CDR3 is 14 amino acids. Germline V gene lookup returns CDR1 SNHLY and CDR2 FYNNEI. Trimming pared 6 bases from V and 0 bases from J, leaving 9 bases between.

This clonotype was recorded many times. The V call is TRBV6-5, the J call TRBJ2-2; the D gene is possibly TRBD2 (7 bases). The ends were cut back, 0 bases at V and 4 bases at J, with 24 bases in the middle. CDR1 is MNHEY, CDR2 SVGAGI, per germline. The CDR3 sequence is 20 residues long. The CDR3 DNA follows: TGTGCCAGCAGTTACTCAAGGCGGGGGCGTACTAAGAGCATCACCGGGGAGCTGTTTTTT. Protein product: CASSYSRRGRTKSITGELFF.

CDR3 region: CASSWGHNYEQYF. In DNA, the CDR3 is TGTGCCAGCAGCTGGGGACATAACTACGAGCAGTACTTC. The V and J genes are TRBV11-2 and TRBJ2-7, with D possibly matching TRBD1 (6 bases). CDR3 length equals 13 residues. Germline V gives CDR1 SGHAT, CDR2 FQNNGV. V was shortened by 4 bases and J by 3 bases, with 10 bases between the two germline ends.

This clonotype has a count of ten or more. The chain has TRBV3-1 and TRBJ1-6; maybe TRBD1 (5 bases). The CDR3 extends over 16 amino acids. The germline gives CDR1 LGHDT, CDR2 YNNKEL (reference sequence). Trimming removed 1 base from V and 7 bases from J, with 14 bases in between. Written as DNA, the CDR3 is TGTGCCAGCAGCCAAGTGGGGGAACGGATCAATTCACCCCTCCACTTT. Protein: CASSQVGERINSPLHF.

As DNA, the CDR3 is TGTGCCAGTAGTGCCTACCGGTTAGGAGGGGGGAGCTCCTACAATGAGCAGTTCTTC. It specifies CASSAYRLGGGSSYNEQFF. This chain connects TRBV19 to TRBJ2-1; D possibly uses TRBD1 or TRBD2 (6 bases each). Trimming stripped 5 bases from V and 0 bases from J, with 23 bases between. CDR3 length: 19 residues. CDR1 is LNHDA, CDR2 SQIVND, per germline (reference sequence).

This clonotype was seen just once. The chain employs TRBV5-1 and TRBJ1-2, with D hard to call. Trimming stripped 4 bases from V and 5 bases from J, with 15 bases between. Germline V lookup: CDR1 SGHRS, CDR2 YFSETQ. CDR3 length: 14 residues. CDR3 loop: CASSLNRAEYGYTF. The CDR3 DNA reads as TGCGCCAGCAGCCTCAATAGGGCTGAATATGGCTACACCTTC. Using reference TRBV5-1 and TRBJ1-2 for the parts outside the CDR3, the full variable domain is KAGVTQTPRYLIKTRGQQVTLSCSPISGHRSVSWYQQTPGQGLQFLFEYFSETQRNKGNFPGRFSGRQFSNSRSEMNVSTLELGDSALYLCASSLNRAEYGYTFGSGTRLTVV.

This clonotype was detected only a few times. This rearrangement joins TRBV3-1 to TRBJ2-3, with TRBD2 identical over 8 bases. The germline gives CDR1 LGHDT, CDR2 YNNKEL (reference sequence). This CDR3 is built from 15 residues. Germline trimming cut 2 bases from V and 6 bases from J; bases unmatched to any gene: 7. The CDR3 DNA is TGTGCCAGCAGCCAATCAGATCGGGGGGGTGATACGCAGTATTTT. Amino acid sequence: CASSQSDRGGDTQYF.

The chain couples TRBV30 to TRBJ2-1; D is unclear. V was clipped by 0 bases and J by 8 bases, with 8 bases between them. The CDR3 loop spans 12 amino acids. In germline, CDR1 is GTSNPN, CDR2 SVGIG (reference sequence). The CDR3: CAWSVRYHEQFF. Here the CDR3 DNA reads TGTGCCTGGAGTGTACGGTACCATGAGCAGTTCTTC.

This clonotype was counted between two and nine times. V and J are TRBV20-1 and TRBJ2-1, with D perhaps given as TRBD1 or TRBD2 (6 bases each). V gave up 5 bases and J gave up 1 base, with 9 bases separating them. Germline CDR1 is DFQATT and CDR2 is SNEGSKA (reference sequence). CDR3 length equals 13 residues. This CDR3 is CSAQGRSYNEQFF. The CDR3 nucleotides are TGCAGTGCTCAGGGGAGGTCCTACAATGAGCAGTTCTTC.

This clonotype was counted only a few times. The J gene is TRBJ2-3, the V gene TRBV7-3; 7 bases line up with TRBD2. J was trimmed by 4 bases and V by 5 bases; bases with no gene match: 9. This CDR3 comprises 15 residues. Germline lookup yields CDR1 SGHTA and CDR2 FQGTGA. CDR3 in amino acids: CASSRLARVSDTQYF. CDR3 nucleotide sequence: TGTGCCAGCAGCCGACTAGCCCGAGTGTCAGATACGCAGTATTTT.

The chain couples TRBV9 to TRBJ2-1; 16 bases map to TRBD2. Germline CDR1 reads SGDLS; CDR2 reads YYNGEE. The CDR3 extends over 19 amino acids. Trimming removed 1 base from V and 0 bases from J; junction bases left unmatched: 4. The CDR3 DNA is TGTGCCAGCAGCGTAACGGGACTAGCGGGGGGGCTCTCCTACAATGAGCAGTTCTTC. This gives the protein CASSVTGLAGGLSYNEQFF.

This clonotype was counted ten times or more. This chain connects TRBV6-2 or TRBV6-3 to TRBJ2-1, with TRBD2 matching over 11 bases. This CDR3 contains 16 residues. Germline loops: CDR1 MNHEY, CDR2 SVGEGT. The V and J ends lost 2 bases and 7 bases, in that order; junction bases with no gene match: 7. The CDR3 DNA reads as TGTGCCAGCAGTTACAGCGGGACTAGCGGAACGAATGAGCAGTTCTTC. Translating it yields CASSYSGTSGTNEQFF.

CDR3 in amino acids: CAIRGAQGTDYGYTF. Here the CDR3 DNA reads TGTGCCATCAGGGGGGCCCAGGGGACGGACTATGGCTACACCTTC. The gene calls are TRBV6-1 and TRBJ1-2; TRBD1 matches 7 bases. V lost 10 bases to trimming and J lost 3 bases; unmatched junction nucleotides: 14. The CDR3 consists of 15 residues. CDR1 MNHNS and CDR2 SASEGT come from the germline V gene.

This clonotype was counted ten times or more. The chain recombines TRBV2 with TRBJ2-7, with TRBD2 as a possible D gene (5 bases). Germline lookup yields CDR1 SNHLY and CDR2 FYNNEI. Trimming removed 6 bases from V and 5 bases from J, with 14 bases in between. The CDR3 runs 13 residues. The CDR3 DNA reads as TGTGCCAGCAGGGATCCCCCGGGGAACGAGCAGTACTTC. This codes for CASRDPPGNEQYF.

This clonotype has more than one count but fewer than ten. The V gene is TRBV5-6, the J gene TRBJ2-3; TRBD2 is a possible D gene (5 bases). Germline V gives CDR1 SGHDT, CDR2 YYEEEE. The CDR3 has 14 amino acids. V lost 4 bases and J lost 3, with 12 bases in between. The CDR3 reads CASSVIGETDTQYF. CDR3 sequence (DNA): TGTGCCAGCAGCGTAATCGGGGAAACAGATACGCAGTATTTT.

On this clonotype: This likely comes from a read error, as the CDR3 has no conserved phenylalanine or tryptophan at its end. This chain links TRBV20-1 with TRBJ1-2, with TRBD1 identical over 7 bases. Per germline, CDR1 DFQATT and CDR2 SNEGSKA (reference sequence). With 4 bases clipped from V and 6 bases from J, the junction kept 5 bases outside the gene matches. This CDR3 comprises 12 residues. CDR3 bases: TGCAGTGCTAAGACAGGGAACCATGGCTACACCCTC. Encoded protein: CSAKTGNHGYTL.

This clonotype showed up many times. J is TRBJ2-7 and V is TRBV7-2; D possibly corresponds to TRBD2 (6 bases). Germline V lookup: CDR1 SGHTA, CDR2 FQGNSA. The CDR3 sequence is 14 residues long. Trimming left V 2 bases short and J 4 bases short, with 12 bases between. This CDR3 is CASSLWLAFYEQYF. CDR3 bases: TGTGCCAGCAGCTTATGGCTAGCGTTTTACGAGCAGTACTTC.

This clonotype showed up many times. The chain carries TRBV15 and TRBJ2-3, with TRBD1 identical over 9 bases. Looked up from germline, CDR1 is LNHNV and CDR2 is YYDKDF (reference sequence). The CDR3 runs 14 residues. The J segment lost 1 base and the V segment lost 6 bases, leaving 2 bases of the junction unmatched. CDR3 loop: CATSRTGGTDTQYF. CDR3 sequence (DNA): TGTGCCACCAGTAGGACAGGGGGCACAGATACGCAGTATTTT.

In DNA form, the CDR3 reads TGTGCCAGCAGCCCCTCCGGGACAACGAACACTGAAGCTTTCTTT. It is translated as CASSPSGTTNTEAFF. This sequence joins TRBV9 and TRBJ1-1; possibly TRBD1 for D (6 bases). This CDR3 contains 15 residues. Germline loops: CDR1 SGDLS, CDR2 YYNGEE. V shed 4 bases and J shed 1 base, with 14 bases lying between them. The full variable domain, in which reference TRBV9 and TRBJ1-1 provide the parts outside the CDR3, is DSGVTQTPKHLITATGQRVTLRCSPRSGDLSVYWYQQSLDQGLQFLIQYYNGEERAKGNILERFSAQQFPDLHSELNLSSLELGDSALYFCASSPSGTTNTEAFFGQGTRLTVV.

The chain is built from TRBV11-2 and TRBJ2-1; 14 positions match TRBD2. This CDR3 has 21 residues. Germline loops: CDR1 SGHAT, CDR2 FQNNGV. Trimming took 8 bases from V and 0 from J; bases not matched to a gene: 18. CDR3 sequence reads: CASGYPPTGTSGRGSYNEQFF. The CDR3 nucleotides are TGTGCCAGCGGATACCCCCCTACCGGGACTAGCGGGAGAGGCTCCTACAATGAGCAGTTCTTC.

This clonotype occurred a few times. The chain recombines TRBV18 with TRBJ1-1; weak D call: TRBD1 (6 bases). CDR1 and CDR2 (germline): KGHSH, LQKENI. Trimming pared 1 base from V and 0 bases from J, leaving 9 bases between. The CDR3 extends over 15 amino acids. The CDR3 nucleotides are TGTGCCAGCTCACCACGACAGGAGATGAACACTGAAGCTTTCTTT. Translating gives CASSPRQEMNTEAFF.

This clonotype came up a few times. The J gene is TRBJ2-3, the V gene TRBV7-9; TRBD2 agrees at 8 bases. The CDR3 loop spans 16 amino acids. From germline, CDR1 is SEHNR and CDR2 FQNEAQ (reference sequence). With 5 bases clipped from V and 2 bases from J, the junction kept 9 bases outside the gene matches. CDR3 DNA: TGTGCCAGCAGCCCCCGTTCGGGAGGGATCACAGATACGCAGTATTTT. Encoded protein: CASSPRSGGITDTQYF.

The chain carries TRBV4-3 and TRBJ2-7; 8 bases line up with TRBD1. There are 18 residues in the CDR3. Looked up from germline, CDR1 is LGHNA and CDR2 is YSLEER. Trimming took 0 bases from V and 3 from J; bases not matched to a gene: 13. The CDR3 region has the DNA TGCGCCAGCAGCCAAGATCTAAGGTTGACAGGGGATTTCTACGAGCAGTACTTC. Translated, it gives CASSQDLRLTGDFYEQYF.

This clonotype has a count of ten or more. The chain recombines TRBV3-1 with TRBJ1-1; D call uncertain. Trimming pared 2 bases from V and 1 base from J, leaving 11 bases between. The CDR3 loop spans 15 amino acids. Germline CDR1 reads LGHDT; CDR2 reads YNNKEL (reference sequence). The CDR3 bases are TGTGCCAGCAGCCAACCCCACAACGCGAACACTGAAGCTTTCTTT. This translates into CASSQPHNANTEAFF.

The V and J genes are TRBV30 and TRBJ2-1; no definite D call. In germline, CDR1 is GTSNPN, CDR2 SVGIG (reference sequence). The CDR3 is 14 residues long. V dropped 5 bases and J dropped 0 bases, with 11 bases sitting between them. The CDR3 reads CAWSPLSSYNEQFF. For the CDR3, the DNA is TGTGCCTGGTCGCCCCTGAGCTCCTACAATGAGCAGTTCTTC.